Below, 15 T cell receptor beta chains from the same sample are listed, as sequenced in a study of Tregs in tolerant kidney transplant recipients. Mixed chimerism was transient after nonmyeloablative marrow transplants from related graft donors. This table comes from immunoSEQ multiplex PCR, and its TCRdb copy is limited to in-frame clones, with some not included. The sample data list roughly 25,000 clones. This sample comprised CD4+ T cells from blood (PBMCs), obtained 6 months after the transplant. The receptors originated from a human patient who received a combined kidney and bone marrow transplant. These T cells may partly come from the graft donor.

Note on this clone: The CDR3 end falls 3 residues outside the read, so it is completed with the germline J gene. The sample contains more than one DNA sequence encoding this CDR3. V gene TRBV18 combines with J gene TRBJ2-5; 8 bases agree with TRBD1. From germline, CDR1 is KGHSH and CDR2 LQKENI. This CDR3 contains 14 residues. Unmatched junction bases numbered 2, after V lost 3 bases and J lost 2 bases. Incomplete CDR3 DNA: TGTGCCAGCTCACCGAGGACAGGGCAAGAGACC. This codes for CASSPRTGQET. The full CDR3 protein reads CASSPRTGQETQYF.

Comments on this clone: The sequenced fragment ends 3 residues before the CDR3 boundary, so the rest is inferred from the germline J gene. The V call is TRBV5-5, the J call TRBJ2-4; TRBD2 is a possible D gene (7 bases). The CDR3 is 13 residues long. Looked up from germline, CDR1 is SGHKS and CDR2 is YYEKEE (reference sequence). The covered CDR3 bases are TGTGCCAGCAGCTGGGGGGGCCCGGGATAT. Protein: CASSWGGPGY. The full CDR3 protein reads CASSWGGPGYQYF.

Points on this clone: The CDR3 extends 3 residues past the end of the read, so its final part is completed from the germline J gene. The rearrangement links TRBV10-2 to TRBJ2-3; 9 nucleotides line up with TRBD1. V lost 3 bases to trimming and J lost 3 bases; unmatched junction nucleotides: 4. Germline V gene lookup returns CDR1 WSHSY and CDR2 SAAADI. CDR3 length: 15 residues. CDR3 region: CASSDWDRVTDTQYF. The CDR3 bases that were read are TGCGCCAGCAGTGATTGGGACAGGGTAACAGATACG.

A word on this clone: Read coverage stops 3 residues before the CDR3 terminus; the germline J gene supplies the remainder. The chain is built from TRBV5-1 and TRBJ1-2; D perhaps matches TRBD1 (6 bases). The CDR3 sequence is 13 residues long. V lost 2 bases and J 4 bases, leaving 9 bases between the germline ends. Germline CDR1 and CDR2: SGHRS and YFSETQ. The CDR3 reads CASSFTGSYGYTF. The CDR3 DNA, read in part, is TGCGCCAGCAGCTTTACAGGGTCCTATGGC.

Note on this clone: The CDR3 end is not reached by the read, which stops 3 residues before it; the germline J gene fills it in. The J gene is TRBJ1-2, the V gene TRBV20-1; D is possibly TRBD1 (6 bases). The germline V gene encodes CDR1 DFQATT and CDR2 SNEGSKA (reference sequence). This CDR3 is built from 13 residues. Trimming shortened V by 3 bases and J by 4 bases, and 12 bases separated the two germline ends. Incomplete CDR3 DNA: TGCAGTGCTAGCAGGGGACCTCCCTATGGC. It translates to CSASRGPPYG. The full CDR3 sequence reads CSASRGPPYGYTF.

Turning to this clone: The read terminates 3 residues ahead of where the CDR3 ends, so the germline J gene completes it. The chain combines TRBV10-3 with TRBJ2-1; TRBD2 aligns across 13 bases. Germline CDR1 is ENHRY and CDR2 is SYGVKD. The CDR3 is 17 amino acids. Unmatched junction bases numbered 11, after V lost 4 bases and J lost 8 bases. Incomplete CDR3 DNA: TGTGCCATCAGTGGTAGACTAGCGGGAGGCCCTAGGGATGAG. Its protein is CAISGRLAGGPRDE. The whole CDR3 sequence reads CAISGRLAGGPRDEQFF.

Concerning this clone: The read terminates 3 residues before the CDR3 end, so the remaining end is supplied by the germline J gene. The chain combines TRBV7-6 with TRBJ2-6; the match to TRBD1 covers 10 bases. The CDR3 has 17 residues. With V trimmed by 8 bases and J by 1 base, 8 bases remained unmatched. Germline values: CDR1 SGHVS, CDR2 FNYEAQ. The CDR3 bases that were read are TGTGCCAGCGGACAGACAGGGGGCACATCTGGGGCCAACGTC. Protein sequence: CASGQTGGTSGANV. The entire CDR3 is CASGQTGGTSGANVLTF.

As for this clone: The sequenced fragment ends 3 residues before the CDR3 boundary, so the rest is inferred from the germline J gene. The genes are TRBV5-1 and TRBJ1-1, with D maybe TRBD1 (5 bases). Germline CDR1 SGHRS, CDR2 YFSETQ. V lost 4 bases, J lost 6 bases, and 22 bases lay in between. The CDR3 is made up of 16 amino acids. Incomplete CDR3 DNA: TGCGCCAGCAGCCCACTGCGGGGCGCGAGGTACGCTGAA. Residues: CASSPLRGARYAE. The full CDR3 reads CASSPLRGARYAEAFF.

Worth noting for this clone: The read halts 3 residues ahead of the CDR3 end, with the missing end drawn from the germline J gene. V and J are TRBV10-3 and TRBJ1-3, with 11 bases fitting TRBD1. Germline CDR1 ENHRY, CDR2 SYGVKD. After removal of 5 bases from V and 4 bases from J, the junction contained 4 bases not matched to a gene. This CDR3 has 15 residues. The CDR3 reads CAISSRDRGGNTIYF. CDR3 DNA (partial): TGTGCCATCAGTTCCCGGGACAGGGGGGGAAACACC.

To note about this clone: The CDR3 goes on 3 residues after the read ends, and that part is filled in from the germline J gene. The V gene is TRBV5-1, the J gene TRBJ2-2, with TRBD1 identical over 8 bases. The germline gives CDR1 SGHRS, CDR2 YFSETQ. The CDR3 extends over 14 amino acids. V dropped 4 bases and J dropped 5; count of bases not matched to a gene: 4. The DNA read from the CDR3 is TGCGCCAGCAGCCTCAGGACAGGGACCGGGGAG. It translates to CASSLRTGTGE. The CDR3 in full is CASSLRTGTGELFF.

This clone registers medium-sized by frequency. The read finishes 3 residues shy of the CDR3 end, and the germline J gene is used to complete it. The V call is TRBV6-2 or TRBV6-3, the J call TRBJ2-4, with a possible D match to TRBD2 (6 bases). V was cut by 2 bases and J by 1 base, with 15 bases left in between. The length of the CDR3 is 17 residues. Germline V gene data show CDR1 as MNHEY and CDR2 as SVGEGT. The sequenced part of the CDR3 DNA is TGTGCCAGCAGTTACCCGATCGGGGGTAGGGCCAAAAACATT. Protein product: CASSYPIGGRAKNI. The whole CDR3 reads CASSYPIGGRAKNIQYF.

On this clone itself: Sequencing ends 3 residues short of the CDR3 end; the germline J gene provides the rest. The genes are TRBV6-1 and TRBJ1-2; 8 nucleotides match TRBD1. The CDR3 has 16 amino acids. V lost 2 bases to trimming and J lost 4 bases; unmatched junction nucleotides: 9. Germline V gene data show CDR1 as MNHNS and CDR2 as SASEGT. The covered CDR3 bases are TGTGCCAGCAGTGAAAACCCGGACAGGGCGAGCTATGGC. Translation: CASSENPDRASYG. The full CDR3 protein is CASSENPDRASYGYTF.

For this clone: The read finishes 3 residues shy of the CDR3 end, and the germline J gene is used to complete it. The chain links TRBV20-1 to TRBJ1-4; 7 bases align to TRBD1. Trimming took 2 bases from V and 5 from J; bases not matched to a gene: 5. Germline V gives CDR1 DFQATT, CDR2 SNEGSKA (reference sequence). The CDR3 loop spans 14 amino acids. The CDR3 loop reads CSARKGQMNEKLFF. The CDR3 bases that were read are TGCAGTGCTAGAAAGGGACAGATGAATGAAAAA.

CDR3 protein: CASSFGQGYGYTF. The covered CDR3 bases are TGTGCCAGCAGTTTCGGACAGGGGTATGGC. The chain links TRBV11-3 to TRBJ1-2; 9 bases are shared with TRBD1. The read ends 3 residues shy of where the CDR3 ends; the end is completed using the germline J gene. The trim removed 6 bases at V and 5 bases at J, leaving 4 bases unmatched. The CDR3 length is 13 residues. The germline gives CDR1 SGHNT, CDR2 YENEEA.

On this clone itself: Read coverage stops 3 residues before the CDR3 terminus; the germline J gene supplies the remainder. The rearrangement uses TRBV7-9 and TRBJ2-1, with 8 bases matching TRBD2. Germline-derived CDR1 and CDR2 are SEHNR and FQNEAQ (reference sequence). The J segment lost 0 bases and the V segment lost 8 bases, leaving 3 bases of the junction unmatched. There are 14 residues in the CDR3. CDR3 bases read: TGTGCCAGCGGCGGGAGGAGCTCCTACAATGAG. It translates to CASGGRSSYNE. The whole CDR3 reads CASGGRSSYNEQFF.